The following is a TCR beta chain sequence with its context. The antigen this receptor binds is unknown. No base quality information exists; no much larger clone differs at one position. TCRbeta CDR3 regions were amplified from genomic DNA by means of the immunoSEQ Assay, a bias-controlled multiplex PCR. The study's processing was this. Nucleated cell counts per sample were estimated from amplification of reference gene primers within the assay. Sequence reads were collapsed and filtered to measure the absolute abundance of every unique TCRbeta CDR3 rearrangement. For each sample, productive Simpson clonality was calculated as the square root of Simpson's diversity index over productive rearrangements. TCRdb carries this immuneACCESS record with in-frame sequences only. Its versions omit some clonotypes, under half of them owing to an unresolved V gene in the studies checked, with the rest unexplained. D and trimming were read from the DNA, whereas the V and J calls and clone size are those reported in that table. The sample yields 80,000 to 90,000 clones; around 81% were counted once. Roughly 2.1% of the sample is in the top ten clones.

The data were taken from a study of blood T cell repertoires in COVID-19 (TCRdb year 2020). Background on the whole study: Samples covering the acute and convalescent phases of COVID-19 were provided by collaborators in the United States, Italy and Spain. The prospective study material was composed of cDNA or gDNA derived from T cells, B-cell-depleted T cells, or PBMCs. The dataset comprised deeply sampled blood TCRbeta repertoires from subjects exposed to, actively infected with, or recovered from COVID-19. A freely available public database, intended as a resource for researchers studying the immune response to SARS-CoV-2, is where the repertoires were released. Samples came from the ongoing ImmuneRACE study (first 160 participants) plus 1,254 subjects from 6 global collaborators. A de-identified subject ID, COVID-19 status, age in years and sex were almost always included in the sample metadata. Where available, HLA class I and class II types were obtained from metadata supplied by the sample provider rather than from assay-based typing.

From cysteine to phenylalanine, the CDR3 is 14 amino acids long. Just CDR3 DNA is preserved here, 42 bases in frame from base 1. CDR1 is given as MNHEY and CDR2 as SVGAGI, both from the germline V gene. V gives up 5 bases and J gives up 0 bases, and the segment between their germline ends measures 10 bases. The collaborating institutions used their own protocols to collect whole blood in K2EDTA tubes. For TCRbeta analysis, collaborators shipped samples in one of three forms: frozen whole blood, isolated PBMCs, or DNA extracted from either of those sample types. Here is what the overall study found, with its caveats: The amount of clinical and demographic metadata varied by source and participant and was provided uncurated.

The sequenced material came from peripheral blood. This TCR was recovered from a woman between 65 and 79 years old with acute or convalescent COVID-19. The chain joins TRBV6-5 to TRBJ1-2; no confident D gene assignment can be made. The CDR3 here reads CASSPPNTNYGYTF. The DNA is TGTGCCAGCAGTCCCCCCAACACTAACTATGGCTACACCTTC.